The clone carrying this T cell receptor beta chain was counted once. The data belong to a study of blood T cell repertoires in COVID-19. The assay was immunoSEQ multiplex PCR, and TCRdb's table has in-frame clones only and misses some. The sample lists about 85,000 clones, more than 75% occurring once. Germline loops: CDR1 SGHRS, CDR2 YFSETQ. With 1 base removed from V and 1 base from J, the gap between germline ends came to 8 bases. CDR3 length: 14 amino acids. This sequence was found in a woman aged 80 or over with acute or convalescent COVID-19. The chain recombines TRBV5-1 with TRBJ1-1; a weak D match, TRBD1 (5 bases). Sample: peripheral blood. The CDR3 loop is CASSLTGGNTEAFF. CDR3 DNA sequence: TGCGCCAGCAGCTTGACGGGGGGGAACACTGAAGCTTTCTTT.